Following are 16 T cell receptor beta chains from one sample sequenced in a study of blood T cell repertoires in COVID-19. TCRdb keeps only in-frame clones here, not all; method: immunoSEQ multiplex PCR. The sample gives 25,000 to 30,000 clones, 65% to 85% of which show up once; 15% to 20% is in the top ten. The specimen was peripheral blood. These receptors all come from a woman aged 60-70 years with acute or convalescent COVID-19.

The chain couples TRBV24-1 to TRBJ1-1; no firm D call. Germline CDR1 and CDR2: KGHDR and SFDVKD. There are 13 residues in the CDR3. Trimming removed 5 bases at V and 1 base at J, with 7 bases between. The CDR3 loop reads CATSASGNTEAFF. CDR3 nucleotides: TGTGCCACCAGTGCGAGCGGGAACACTGAAGCTTTCTTT.

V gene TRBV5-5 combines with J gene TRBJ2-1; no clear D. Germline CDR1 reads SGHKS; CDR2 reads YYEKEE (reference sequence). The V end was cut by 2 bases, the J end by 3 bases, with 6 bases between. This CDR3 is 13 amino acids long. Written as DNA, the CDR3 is TGTGCCAGCAGCTTCCGAGACTACAATGAGCAGTTCTTC. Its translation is CASSFRDYNEQFF. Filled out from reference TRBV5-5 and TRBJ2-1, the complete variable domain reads DAGVTQSPTHLIKTRGQQVTLRCSPISGHKSVSWYQQVLGQGPQFIFQYYEKEERGRGNFPDRFSARQFPNYSSELNVNALLLGDSALYLCASSFRDYNEQFFGPGTRLTVL.

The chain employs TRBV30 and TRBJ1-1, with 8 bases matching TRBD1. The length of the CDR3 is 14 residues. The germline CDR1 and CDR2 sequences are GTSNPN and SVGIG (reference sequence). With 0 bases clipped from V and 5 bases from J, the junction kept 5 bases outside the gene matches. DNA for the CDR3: TGTGCCTGGAGTGTATTAAACAGGGGGACTGAAGCTTTCTTT. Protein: CAWSVLNRGTEAFF.

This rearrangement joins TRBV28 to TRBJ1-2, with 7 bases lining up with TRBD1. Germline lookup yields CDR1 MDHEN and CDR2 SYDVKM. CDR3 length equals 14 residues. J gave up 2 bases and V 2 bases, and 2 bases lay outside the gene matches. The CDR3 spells CASSLTGQNYGYTF. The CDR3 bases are TGTGCCAGCAGTTTAACGGGACAGAACTATGGCTACACCTTC.

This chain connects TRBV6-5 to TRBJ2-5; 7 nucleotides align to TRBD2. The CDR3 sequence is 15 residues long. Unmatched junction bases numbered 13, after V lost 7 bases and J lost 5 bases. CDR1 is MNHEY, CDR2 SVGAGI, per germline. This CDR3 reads CASNPTAGVAETQYF. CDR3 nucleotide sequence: TGTGCCAGCAACCCGACGGCGGGGGTTGCCGAGACCCAGTACTTC.

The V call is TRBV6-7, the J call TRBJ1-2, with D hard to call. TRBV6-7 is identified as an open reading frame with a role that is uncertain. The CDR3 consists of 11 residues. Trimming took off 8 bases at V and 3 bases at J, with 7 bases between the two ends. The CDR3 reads CASEPYYGYTF. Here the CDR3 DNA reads TGTGCCAGCGAGCCCTACTATGGCTACACCTTC.

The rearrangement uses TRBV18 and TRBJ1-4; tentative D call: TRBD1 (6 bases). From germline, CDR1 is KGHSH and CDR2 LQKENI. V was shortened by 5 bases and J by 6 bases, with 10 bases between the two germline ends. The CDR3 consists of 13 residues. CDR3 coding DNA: TGTGCCAGCTCATCTCGACAGGATGAAAAACTGTTTTTT. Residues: CASSSRQDEKLFF.

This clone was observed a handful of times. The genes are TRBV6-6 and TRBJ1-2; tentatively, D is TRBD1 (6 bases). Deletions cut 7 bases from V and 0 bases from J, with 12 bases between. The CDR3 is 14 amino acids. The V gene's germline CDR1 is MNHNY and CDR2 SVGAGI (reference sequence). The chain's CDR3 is CASNRESANYGYTF. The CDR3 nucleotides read TGTGCCAGCAACAGGGAATCGGCTAACTATGGCTACACCTTC.

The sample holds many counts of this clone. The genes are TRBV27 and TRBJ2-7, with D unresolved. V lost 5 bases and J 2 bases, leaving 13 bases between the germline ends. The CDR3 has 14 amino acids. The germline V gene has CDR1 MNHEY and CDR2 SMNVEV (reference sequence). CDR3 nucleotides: TGTGCCAGCAGTCATTCCAGAAACACCTACGAGCAGTACTTC. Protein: CASSHSRNTYEQYF.

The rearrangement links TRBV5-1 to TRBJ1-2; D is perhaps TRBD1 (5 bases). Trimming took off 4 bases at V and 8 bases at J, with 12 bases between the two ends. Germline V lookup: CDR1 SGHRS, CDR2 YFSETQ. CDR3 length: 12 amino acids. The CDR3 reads CASSGLTGGYTF. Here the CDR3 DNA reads TGCGCCAGCAGCGGGTTAACAGGCGGCTACACCTTC.

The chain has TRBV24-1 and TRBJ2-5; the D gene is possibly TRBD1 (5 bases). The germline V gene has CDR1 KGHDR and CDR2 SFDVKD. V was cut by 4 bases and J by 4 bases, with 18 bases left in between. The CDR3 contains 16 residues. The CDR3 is CATSDSDRVVGETQYF. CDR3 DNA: TGTGCCACCAGTGACTCCGACAGAGTCGTGGGAGAGACCCAGTACTTC.

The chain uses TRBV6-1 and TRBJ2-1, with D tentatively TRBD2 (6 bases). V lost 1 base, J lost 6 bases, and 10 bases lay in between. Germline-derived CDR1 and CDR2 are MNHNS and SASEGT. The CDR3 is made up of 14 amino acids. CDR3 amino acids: CASSEVRLGNEQFF. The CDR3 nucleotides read TGTGCCAGCAGTGAAGTCAGACTAGGCAATGAGCAGTTCTTC.

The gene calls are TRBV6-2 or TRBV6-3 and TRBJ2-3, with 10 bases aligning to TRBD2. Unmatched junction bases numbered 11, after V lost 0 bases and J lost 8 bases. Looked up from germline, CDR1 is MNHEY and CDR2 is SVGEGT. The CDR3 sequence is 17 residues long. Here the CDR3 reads CASSYSRAGGFGSTQYF. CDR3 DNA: TGTGCCAGCAGTTACTCGAGAGCGGGGGGGTTCGGTTCTACGCAGTATTTT.

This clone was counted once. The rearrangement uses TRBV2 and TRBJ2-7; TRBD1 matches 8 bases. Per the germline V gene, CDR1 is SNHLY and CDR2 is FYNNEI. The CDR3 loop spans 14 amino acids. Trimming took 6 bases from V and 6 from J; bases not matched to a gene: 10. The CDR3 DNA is TGTGCCAGCAGCGCCGGACAGGGAGGCGTCGAGCAGTACTTC. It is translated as CASSAGQGGVEQYF.

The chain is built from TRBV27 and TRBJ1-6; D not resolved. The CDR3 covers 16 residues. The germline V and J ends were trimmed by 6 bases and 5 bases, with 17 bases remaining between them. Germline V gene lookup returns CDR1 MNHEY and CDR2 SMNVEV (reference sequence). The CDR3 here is CASRTLSGADNSPLHF. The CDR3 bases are TGTGCCAGCAGAACCCTGTCGGGAGCCGATAATTCACCCCTCCACTTT.

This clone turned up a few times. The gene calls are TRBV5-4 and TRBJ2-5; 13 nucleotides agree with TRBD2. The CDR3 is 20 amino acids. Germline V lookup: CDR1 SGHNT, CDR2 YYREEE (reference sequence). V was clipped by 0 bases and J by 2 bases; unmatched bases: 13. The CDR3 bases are TGTGCCAGCAGCTTGGCCGAGGTTTGGACTAGCGGGGGCCAGCAAGAGACCCAGTACTTC. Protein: CASSLAEVWTSGGQQETQYF. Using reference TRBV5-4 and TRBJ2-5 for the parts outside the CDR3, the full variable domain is ETGVTQSPTHLIKTRGQQVTLRCSSQSGHNTVSWYQQALGQGPQFIFQYYREEENGRGNFPPRFSGLQFPNYSSELNVNALELDDSALYLCASSLAEVWTSGGQQETQYFGPGTRLLVL.